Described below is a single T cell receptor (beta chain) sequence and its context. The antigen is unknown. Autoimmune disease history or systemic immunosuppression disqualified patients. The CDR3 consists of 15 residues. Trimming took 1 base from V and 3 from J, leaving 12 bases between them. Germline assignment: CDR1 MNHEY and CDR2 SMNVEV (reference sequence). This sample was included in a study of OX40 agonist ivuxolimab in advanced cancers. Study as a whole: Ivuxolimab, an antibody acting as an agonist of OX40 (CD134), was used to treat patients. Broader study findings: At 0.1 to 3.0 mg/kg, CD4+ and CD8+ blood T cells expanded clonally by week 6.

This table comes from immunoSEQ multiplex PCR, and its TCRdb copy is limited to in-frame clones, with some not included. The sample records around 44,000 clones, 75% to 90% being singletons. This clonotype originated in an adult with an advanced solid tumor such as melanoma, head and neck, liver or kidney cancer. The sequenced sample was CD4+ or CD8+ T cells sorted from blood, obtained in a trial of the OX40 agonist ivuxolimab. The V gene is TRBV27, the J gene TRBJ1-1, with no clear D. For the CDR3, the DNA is TGTGCCAGCAGTTTATACGGCCATTCGGACACTGAAGCTTTCTTT. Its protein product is CASSLYGHSDTEAFF.